This T cell receptor (beta chain) was observed in a study of cytomegalovirus exposure and HLA in healthy donors. Study conclusions and caveats: The investigators catalogued 150 to 200 TCR beta chains as cytomegalovirus-associated. As was reported, the classifier diagnosed cytomegalovirus status with high specificity and sensitivity. Through in vitro validation, three CMV-associated chains were shown to be specific for CMV antigens. First-cohort TCR clusters were later found to tend to co-occur in the 120 validation repertoires.

With regard to this clone: What it binds is not known.

Clones were read by immunoSEQ multiplex PCR, and TCRdb kept only the in-frame ones, dropping some. The table has roughly 220,000 clones, under 95% seen once. CDR3 length: 16 residues. V shed 4 bases, J shed 0 bases, and the junction held 4 bases outside the gene matches. Germline V gene data show CDR1 as MNHEY and CDR2 as SVGAGI. The chain links TRBV6-5 to TRBJ1-5, with 9 bases that match TRBD1. This TCR derives from a woman between 18 and 30 years old in good health and CMV-seronegative. Sequences were obtained from PBMCs. In DNA, the CDR3 is TGTGCCAGCAGTTCGATGACAGGGGGTAGCAATCAGCCCCAGCATTTT. This translates into CASSSMTGGSNQPQHF.